These 2 T cell receptor beta chains originate from one sample sequenced in a study of blood T cell repertoires in COVID-19 (TCRdb year 2020). Preparation of the library involved the immunoSEQ multiplex PCR assay. TCRdb stores this immuneACCESS table with in-frame sequences only. Part of the clones is absent; in the studies checked, under half of the shortfall reflects unresolved V genes, and no reason is known for the rest. A total of about 160,000 clones appear in this sample, about 80% of them only once. The ten largest clones capture around 19% of the sample. The specimen sequenced was peripheral blood. The receptors shown here come from a woman older than 75 with acute or convalescent COVID-19.

This clone has only one observation. The J gene is TRBJ1-4, the V gene TRBV19; TRBD1 matches at 7 bases. The V segment lost 0 bases and the J segment 7 bases; nucleotides outside the gene matches: 2. Germline values: CDR1 LNHDA, CDR2 SQIVND (reference sequence). The CDR3 runs to 14 residues. As DNA, the CDR3 is TGTGCCAGTAGTATAGATTGGGACAGTGAAAAACTGTTTTTT. It translates to CASSIDWDSEKLFF.

The rearrangement joins TRBV24-1 to TRBJ2-7; possibly TRBD1 for D (6 bases). Germline CDR1 is KGHDR and CDR2 is SFDVKD. The CDR3 extends over 15 amino acids. V was pared by 4 bases and J by 3 bases, with 15 bases between. The CDR3 coding sequence is TGTGCCACCAGTGAACCCAAGGAAGGGGGCTACGAGCAGTACTTC. The encoded protein is CATSEPKEGGYEQYF.